This TCR beta chain is drawn from a study of control samples from healthy donors and cancer patients (dated by TCRdb to the early 2020s). For this chain, trimming is 1 base at the V end and 2 bases at the J end, and the number of junction bases without a gene match is 5. In the germline V gene (reference sequence), CDR1 corresponds to GTSNPN and CDR2 to SVGIG. Spanning cysteine to phenylalanine, the CDR3 consists of 15 amino acids. Just CDR3 DNA is preserved here, 45 bases in frame from base 1. On this clone: Its antigen is not yet known. Base-call qualities are not available, and no considerably larger clone is one nucleotide away.

The method behind the library was the immunoSEQ multiplex PCR assay. As stored in TCRdb, this immuneACCESS dataset retains in-frame rearrangements with V and J assigned. A fraction of the clones does not appear; measured against another copy, unresolved V genes explain less than half of the discrepancy, and the remainder lacks a known reason. For this sample there are 120,000 or so clones; more than 75% appear just once. Around 2% of the sample is taken by the ten largest. Sequenced input: blood. This receptor was obtained from a man younger than 35 in good health. Rearrangement joined TRBV30 to TRBJ2-5; a stretch of 9 junction bases matches TRBD1. The CDR3 in this case is CAWSEGQGKQETQYF. DNA sequence: TGTGCCTGGAGTGAGGGACAGGGTAAACAAGAGACCCAGTACTTC.